This TCR beta chain was obtained from a study of CD8 T cells in Susac syndrome (dated by TCRdb to about 2019). Turning to the overall study: Of the Susac syndrome patients who were sequenced, roughly six had clinically active disease and roughly 8 were in clinical remission. The clonality of the CD8+ T cell repertoire was compared across approximately 11 healthy donors, some 14 Susac syndrome patients and around 15 multiple sclerosis patients. At blood withdrawal, Susac syndrome patients were therapy-naive, treated with corticosteroids (with IVIg additionally given to some), or treated with IVIg alone. The study used repertoire sequencing to test whether antigen drove CD8+ T cell activation and differentiation in Susac syndrome. The paper as a whole reports these results and caveats: The study acknowledged that relatively few individuals were included in the TCR sequencing and HLA analysis. Clonal expansion was observed in Susac syndrome CD8+ repertoires, with the highest expansion in CD8+ TEMRA cells and greater expansion in clinically active than in remitting patients. Some 15 Susac-specific public clones were identified in the total CD8+ repertoire, and roughly five Susac-specific public clones were identified in the CD8+ TEMRA repertoire.

RNA was extracted using the RNeasy kit, and roughly 0.45 to 1 microgram was reverse transcribed with random hexamers. TCR beta CDR3 regions were amplified with the immunoSEQ multiplex PCR assay covering 54 Vbeta and 13 Jbeta segments. To correct PCR amplification bias, a synthetic template baseline was used for both primer optimization and computational correction. The source study handled its data this way. Only productive sequences were kept, with reads annotated to V, D and J genes according to IMGT and analyzed in immunoSEQ Analyzer. Clonality was calculated as one minus the Shannon entropy normalized by log2 of the number of productive unique sequences. Public and private clones were assessed among the 100 most prevalent clones of each patient and control. A clone was defined as Susac-specific if it was absent from the healthy and MS cohorts, from some 980 published viral clones and from other ImmuneACCESS disease sequences. The raw public reads went through TCRdb reprocessing: fastp at Q25, MiXCR clone calling, in-frame beta chains kept. Every distinct CDR3 protein forms one entry, paired with its most common genes and DNA. TCRdb, not the original authors, processed these V and J calls. In this sample the table shows nearly 110,000 distinct CDR3 sequences, approximately 93% of which occur a single time. Over 0.35% of the sample is in the top ten clones.

According to the germline V gene (reference sequence), CDR1 reads SEHNR and CDR2 reads FQNEAQ. V loses 1 base at its end and J loses 5 bases; junction bases beyond the gene matches: 7. Including the terminal cysteine and phenylalanine, the CDR3 comprises 15 residues. The only DNA kept is the CDR3, 45 bases in frame from the first base. High-throughput TCR beta sequencing profiled peripheral blood CD8+ and CD4+ T cells from healthy donors, Susac syndrome patients and multiple sclerosis patients. Susac syndrome patients met recently defined diagnostic criteria for definite or probable disease. Bulk CD8+ and CD4+ T cells were purified by magnetic negative isolation, whereas CD8+ TEMRA cells were enriched by FACS. Blood was drawn into EDTA tubes, processed within 24 hours, and PBMCs were isolated by density gradient centrifugation. PBMCs intended for TCR sequencing were frozen in liquid nitrogen and were later thawed in a 37 degrees C water bath. Purity of sorted or isolated CD4+, CD8+ and CD8+ TEMRA cells was at least 90%.

Note on this clonotype: This clone's antigen is unknown. No per-base quality is available; no much larger clone lies one base away.

This clonotype was sampled from a human donor with Susac syndrome. Sequenced sample: CD8+ T cells from PBMCs. The chain was built from TRBV7-9 and TRBJ2-7, with 8 bases aligning to TRBD1. For the CDR3, the sequence is CASSLEAGGIDEQYF. The nucleotide sequence reads TGTGCCAGCAGCTTAGAGGCAGGGGGCATCGACGAGCAGTACTTC. The entire variable domain, with the stretches around the CDR3 drawn from the reference TRBV7-9 and TRBJ2-7 proteins, is DTGVSQNPRHKITKRGQNVTFRCDPISEHNRLYWYRQTLGQGPEFLTYFQNEAQLEKSRLLSDRFSAERPKGSFSTLEIQRTEQGDSAMYLCASSLEAGGIDEQYFGPGTRLTVT.